Sequencing of this T cell receptor beta chain was carried out in a study of tumor-infiltrating lymphocytes in localized non-small cell lung cancer. Study overall: Some samples were collected after neoadjuvant chemotherapy; smokers, never-smokers and several histologies were included. Resected tumor was paired with non-adjacent uninvolved lung from the same patient. Study outcomes and limitations: No link was found between tumor T-cell fraction and recurrence-free survival.

Generated by immunoSEQ multiplex PCR, the TCRdb table keeps only in-frame clones and is missing some. The sample contains about 24,000 clones, roughly two thirds of which appear only once. Comments on this clone: Its specificity is unknown.

What was sequenced was lung tumor tissue. This TCR was sampled from a human donor with non-small cell lung cancer.

This chain's CDR3 is CASRKLAYNEQFF. CDR3 nucleotides: TGTGCCAGCAGAAAACTAGCGTACAATGAGCAGTTCTTC. The rearrangement links TRBV2 to TRBJ2-1; the match to TRBD2 covers 7 bases. The V gene end was trimmed by 6 bases and the J gene end by 4 bases; junction bases not matched to a gene: 3. Germline V CDR1 and CDR2: SNHLY, FYNNEI. The CDR3 covers 13 residues.